This entry concerns a single TCR beta chain. This sample was taken from a study of blood T cell repertoires in COVID-19. Whole-study context: Some COVID-19 samples were acute and others convalescent; all came from the United States, Italy and Spain.

Assay used: immunoSEQ multiplex PCR; TCRdb lists only in-frame clones, some missing. This sample has about 500,000 clones, with roughly nine tenths found just once. Germline V CDR1 and CDR2: MRHNA, SNTAGT. This CDR3 contains 14 residues. Trimming at V came to 0 bases and at J to 8 bases, leaving 6 bases not matched to a gene. Recruited during active infection, patients (from Seattle) were subsequently followed longitudinally. The chain uses TRBV6-4 and TRBJ1-2, with TRBD1 matching 7 bases. The receptor comes from a woman aged 50 to 60 with COVID-19, enrolled during active disease. The sequencing sample was made of peripheral blood. The CDR3, as DNA: TGTGCCAGCAGTGACTCGAAGGGGGCGAGCGGCTACACCTTC. Translating gives CASSDSKGASGYTF.